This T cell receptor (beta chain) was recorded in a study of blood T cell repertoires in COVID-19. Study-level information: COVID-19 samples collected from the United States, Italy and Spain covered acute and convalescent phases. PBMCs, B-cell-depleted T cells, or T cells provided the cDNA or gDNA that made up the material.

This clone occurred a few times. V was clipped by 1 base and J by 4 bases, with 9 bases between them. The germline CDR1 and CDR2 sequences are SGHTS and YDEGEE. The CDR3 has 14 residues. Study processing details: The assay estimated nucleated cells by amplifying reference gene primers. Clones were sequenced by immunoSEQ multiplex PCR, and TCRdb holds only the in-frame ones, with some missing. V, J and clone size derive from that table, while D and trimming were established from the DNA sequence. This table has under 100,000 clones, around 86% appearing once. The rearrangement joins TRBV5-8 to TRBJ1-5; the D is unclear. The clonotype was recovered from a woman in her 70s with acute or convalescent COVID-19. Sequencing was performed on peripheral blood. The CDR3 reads CASSLFSGNQPQHF. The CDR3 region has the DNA TGTGCCAGCAGCTTGTTTTCCGGGAATCAGCCCCAGCATTTT.